This entry lists 9 T cell receptor beta chains sequenced from one sample in a study of technical replicates of blood from a few donors. TCRdb's copy holds only in-frame clones and misses some; the assay was immunoSEQ multiplex PCR. Here the sample spans around 79,000 clones, 85% to 95% being singletons. Sequenced input: T cells isolated from PBMCs. The source is a human donor in good health.

This chain links TRBV5-1 with TRBJ2-3; 7 bases are shared with TRBD2. The CDR3 loop spans 15 amino acids. The germline V gene encodes CDR1 SGHRS and CDR2 YFSETQ. V lost 1 base and J lost 1; bases outside the gene matches: 3. The CDR3 sequence is CASSLRLAGTDTQYF. CDR3 sequence (DNA): TGCGCCAGCAGCTTGCGGCTAGCGGGCACAGATACGCAGTATTTT.

This chain uses TRBV9 with TRBJ2-3; D not resolved. V was trimmed by 3 bases and J by 2 bases, leaving 4 bases between them. The CDR3 is 12 amino acids. From germline, CDR1 is SGDLS and CDR2 YYNGEE. The CDR3 nucleotides are TGTGCCAGCAGCGGAGCCACAGATACGCAGTATTTT. Residues: CASSGATDTQYF.

The V call is TRBV5-1, the J call TRBJ1-2; D is unresolved. V was pared by 4 bases and J by 4 bases, with 14 bases between. Germline CDR1 SGHRS, CDR2 YFSETQ. This CDR3 comprises 14 residues. The DNA of the CDR3 is TGCGCCAGCAGCGCTACTGAGGGAGGCTATGGCTACACCTTC. Protein: CASSATEGGYGYTF.

This clone was detected only once. The chain recombines TRBV4-1 with TRBJ1-5; no firm D call. Germline CDR1 is MGHRA and CDR2 is YSYEKL. The CDR3 runs to 18 residues. V was trimmed by 0 bases and J by 3 bases, leaving 18 bases between them. The CDR3 loop is CASSQEYPLRVDNQPQHF. In DNA, the CDR3 is TGCGCCAGCAGCCAAGAGTATCCCCTGCGGGTCGACAATCAGCCCCAGCATTTT.

The chain links TRBV11-2 to TRBJ2-7; D gene uncertain. This CDR3 has 15 residues. V lost 0 bases to trimming and J lost 5 bases, with 14 bases between them. In germline, CDR1 is SGHAT, CDR2 FQNNGV. CDR3 sequence reads: CASSLDPGQAHEQYF. CDR3 coding DNA: TGTGCCAGCAGCTTAGATCCCGGTCAGGCACACGAGCAGTACTTC.

The chain employs TRBV29-1 and TRBJ2-1; 7 bases are a match to TRBD1. Per the germline V gene, CDR1 is SQVTM and CDR2 is ANQGSEA. CDR3 length equals 15 residues. J was trimmed by 4 bases and V by 0 bases; bases with no gene match: 6. CDR3 nucleotide sequence: TGCAGCGTTGAAGATTCCAAGGGGGCTTACAATGAGCAGTTCTTC. Its translation: CSVEDSKGAYNEQFF.

A remark on this clone: One end of the junction varies from germline; a read error may be responsible. The rearrangement joins TRBV7-7 to TRBJ1-3, with D possibly matching TRBD1 (5 bases). The CDR3 runs to 10 residues. The V gene's germline CDR1 is SSHAT and CDR2 FNYEAQ (reference sequence). The CDR3 protein is CASSLHRLLF. Written as DNA, the CDR3 is TGTGCCAGCAGCTTACACAGGTTACTTTTT.

This clone was counted a single time. The genes are TRBV28 and TRBJ1-5, with a tentative D call TRBD1 (6 bases). The CDR3 sequence is 13 residues long. Looked up from germline, CDR1 is MDHEN and CDR2 is SYDVKM. Trimming removed 5 bases at V and 6 bases at J, with 11 bases between. CDR3 DNA sequence: TGTGCCAGCAGTACAGGGTTCCGTCAGCCCCAGCATTTT. It translates to CASSTGFRQPQHF.

The chain carries TRBV29-1 and TRBJ1-2; 9 bases agree with TRBD1. Germline values: CDR1 SQVTM, CDR2 ANQGSEA. Losses at the gene ends were 6 bases for V and 3 bases for J; bases not matched to a gene: 8. This CDR3 is 14 amino acids long. CDR3 sequence: CSVGQGTSYYGYTF. In DNA, the CDR3 is TGCAGCGTGGGACAGGGAACCAGTTACTATGGCTACACCTTC.